This TCR beta chain is from a study of early T cells in non-severe SARS-CoV-2 infection (dated by TCRdb to about 2021). For context, the study as a whole: Bulk RNA from unsorted whole blood was used for TCR sequencing, so alpha and beta chains could not be paired. Broader findings and caveats from the paper: VDJdb matching was skewed toward anti-spike CD8 responses and likely underestimated virus-specific expansions by missing private and CD4 specificities.

The germline V end is reduced by 1 base and the J end by 4 bases; junction bases left unmatched: 5. CDR1 and CDR2, looked up from the germline V gene, are MGHRA and YSYEKL. The CDR3 runs 15 residues from the cysteine to the phenylalanine. Only the CDR3 portion is preserved as DNA: 45 bases, with reading frame beginning at the first base. Set within a cohort of healthcare workers in London, UK, this nested case-control study involved weekly PCR testing of nasopharyngeal swabs along with blood sampling. Healthcare workers were enrolled in the week of the UK lockdown, from 23 to 31 March 2020, and were followed every week for up to roughly 16 weeks. The library was prepared using 5' RACE. Sequenced using a NextSeq 500. To correct for sequencing error and PCR bias, the TCR library protocol tagged individual cDNA molecules with unique molecular identifiers. Both TCR alpha and beta chains were sequenced, and tight co-correlation was observed between alpha and beta sequence abundances in each sample. The authors processed their data as follows. Decombinator V4 was used to annotate the V gene, J gene and CDR3 of the TCR sequences. TCRs were defined as expanded if a significant change between any two time points was detected under a Poisson model with p below 0.0001. Abundances of TCRs were expressed as counts per million after normalisation to the total number of TCRs sequenced in each sample. MAIT TCRs were defined by TRAV1-2 paired with TRAJ12, TRAJ20 or TRAJ33, and iNKT TCRs by TRAV10 paired with TRAJ18. A search of VDJdb, accessed on 1 November 2021, was run for TCRs annotated to CMV, EBV and SARS-CoV-2, with TCRs annotated for multiple antigens excluded. In TCRdb, the public reads were trimmed at Q25 with fastp and aligned with MiXCR, with productive beta chains retained. Each entry merges the rows of one CDR3 protein and shows their most common DNA and genes. The V and J calls, along with clone size, are taken from TCRdb and not from the paper's own processing. Within this sample are about 18,000 distinct CDR3 sequences, with 5.9% of them counted one time only. 6.3% of the sample rests with the top ten.

This clonotype showed up many times. Its antigen is unknown. Base qualities are not provided; no much larger clone lies one nucleotide away. Sequences were obtained from whole blood. The receptor comes from an adult who was a healthcare worker with PCR-confirmed SARS-CoV-2 infection or an uninfected control (not recorded which). The sequence is built from TRBV4-1 and TRBJ2-5, with 8 middle bases fitting TRBD2. The nucleotide sequence reads TGCGCCAGCAGCCAAGTCACTAGCGGAACAGAGACCCAGTACTTC. It is translated as CASSQVTSGTETQYF.